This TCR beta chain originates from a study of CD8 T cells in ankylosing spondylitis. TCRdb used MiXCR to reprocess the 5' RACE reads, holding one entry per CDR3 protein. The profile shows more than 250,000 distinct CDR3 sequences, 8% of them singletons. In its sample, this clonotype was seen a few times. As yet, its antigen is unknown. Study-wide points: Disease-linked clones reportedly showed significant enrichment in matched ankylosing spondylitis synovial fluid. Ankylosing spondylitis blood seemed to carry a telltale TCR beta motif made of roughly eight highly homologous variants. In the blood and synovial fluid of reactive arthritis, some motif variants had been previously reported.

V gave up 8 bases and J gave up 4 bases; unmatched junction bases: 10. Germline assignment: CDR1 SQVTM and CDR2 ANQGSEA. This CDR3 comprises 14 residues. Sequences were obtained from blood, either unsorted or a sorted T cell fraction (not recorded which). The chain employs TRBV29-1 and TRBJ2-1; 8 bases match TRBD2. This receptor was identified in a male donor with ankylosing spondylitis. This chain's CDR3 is CSSGGARIYNEQFF. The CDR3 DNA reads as TGCAGCTCCGGGGGGGCCAGAATTTACAATGAGCAGTTCTTC.